This TCR beta chain was sequenced in a study of blood T cells in healthy people across ages. Study details: Template switching captured about one barcoded beta molecule per two T cells.

Extractions gave at least 5 micrograms of total RNA per sample. General study results and limits: Older age coincided with a roughly linear decline in TCR beta diversity per million T cells.

V was cut by 4 bases and J by 5 bases, with 18 bases left in between. Germline V gene sequence: CDR1 MNHNY, CDR2 SVGAGI (reference sequence). This CDR3 comprises 16 residues. Details on this clonotype: Its specificity is unknown.

Alongside a J-beta primer mix, a sample-barcoded 5' primer served in a second PCR lasting about 7 to 12 cycles. Each cDNA molecule was tagged by a template-switch adaptor with 12 random nucleotides. TCRdb fed the 5' RACE reads into MiXCR, producing one record per CDR3 protein. The sample includes approximately 800,000 distinct CDR3 sequences, about half seen only once; the top ten take 18%. This TCR was sampled from an elderly man in good health. The rearrangement links TRBV6-6 to TRBJ2-1; D gene unclear. The sequenced sample consisted of blood. DNA of the CDR3: TGTGCCAGCAGTTCCACGACGGGTCAAAACCACAATGAGCAGTTCTTC. Its protein product is CASSSTTGQNHNEQFF.